The 4 T cell receptor beta chains below all came from one sample that was sequenced in a study of cytomegalovirus exposure and HLA in healthy donors. The primer mix had 60 Vbeta and 13 Jbeta primers. Assay used: immunoSEQ multiplex PCR; TCRdb lists only in-frame clones, some missing. The sample contains 210,000 or so clones, around 85% of which appear only once. Material for sequencing was PBMCs. The receptor source for this set is a human donor in good health.

The chain combines TRBV28 with TRBJ2-7; TRBD1 matches 8 bases. V lost 7 bases and J lost 3; bases outside the gene matches: 5. This CDR3 spans 13 amino acids. Germline loops: CDR1 MDHEN, CDR2 SYDVKM. The DNA for the CDR3 is TGTGCCAGCACCGGGACAGGCCACTACGAGCAGTACTTC. Translation: CASTGTGHYEQYF.

This clone was recorded once. The chain combines TRBV30 with TRBJ2-5; D is perhaps TRBD1 (5 bases). The CDR3 consists of 12 residues. Germline lookup yields CDR1 GTSNPN and CDR2 SVGIG (reference sequence). Trimming shortened V by 0 bases and J by 5 bases, and 7 bases separated the two germline ends. CDR3 in amino acids: CAWSVAGETQYF. CDR3 DNA sequence: TGTGCCTGGAGTGTAGCAGGGGAGACCCAGTACTTC.

This sequence joins TRBV2 and TRBJ2-3; 9 nucleotides align to TRBD2. The junction had 16 bases not matched to a gene; V was cut back by 6 bases and J by 0 bases. The CDR3 is made up of 19 amino acids. From germline, CDR1 is SNHLY and CDR2 FYNNEI. The CDR3 is CASSRRQVRLADSTDTQYF. Written as DNA, the CDR3 is TGTGCCAGCAGCCGTCGACAGGTTAGACTAGCGGATAGCACAGATACGCAGTATTTT.

This rearrangement joins TRBV6-1 to TRBJ1-3; D ambiguous. V was shortened by 4 bases and J by 1 base, with 11 bases between the two germline ends. The CDR3 loop spans 15 amino acids. Germline CDR1 is MNHNS and CDR2 is SASEGT. This CDR3 is CASSVEELSGNTIYF. The CDR3 region has the DNA TGTGCCAGCAGTGTCGAGGAGCTATCTGGAAACACCATATATTTT.